The rows below give T cell receptor beta chains drawn from one sample of a study of low-dose radiotherapy and immunotherapy resistance in tumors. TCRdb re-called the reads with MiXCR, one entry per CDR3 protein. There are approximately 89,000 distinct CDR3 sequences in the sample; approximately 17% occur only once, and about 5.9% lies in the top ten. Sequences were derived from PBMCs, sampled before treatment. The receptors originated from a male donor with prostate cancer. Both conserved end residues are part of each CDR3. The order of the fields is D gene, clone size, V gene, J gene, CDR3 protein, CDR3 DNA. The D gene is left open where the match is weak. Only some rows state a clone size, as once, few, many or a class for expanded clones.

D gene: TRBD2; clone size: many; V gene: TRBV4-1; J gene: TRBJ2-7; CDR3 protein: CASSPQERGSYEQYF; CDR3 DNA: TGCGCCAGCAGCCCCCAGGAGCGGGGCTCCTACGAGCAGTACTTC
D gene: .; clone size: .; V gene: TRBV12-3/TRBV12-4; J gene: TRBJ2-3; CDR3 protein: CASSLGSQSTDTQYF; CDR3 DNA: TGTGCCAGCAGTTTAGGGAGTCAAAGCACAGATACGCAGTATTTT
D gene: .; clone size: many; V gene: TRBV19; J gene: TRBJ2-5; CDR3 protein: CASSVLAGQQETQYF; CDR3 DNA: TGTGCCAGCTCCGTTCTGGCAGGGCAGCAAGAGACCCAGTACTTC
D gene: .; clone size: few; V gene: TRBV9; J gene: TRBJ1-1; CDR3 protein: CASSVNRANTEAFF; CDR3 DNA: TGTGCCAGCAGCGTTAACAGGGCCAACACTGAAGCTTTCTTT
D gene: .; clone size: many; V gene: TRBV19; J gene: TRBJ1-1; CDR3 protein: CASSIGLRRNTEAFF; CDR3 DNA: TGTGCCAGTAGTATTGGACTCAGACGGAACACTGAAGCTTTCTTT
D gene: TRBD1; clone size: many; V gene: TRBV28; J gene: TRBJ2-2; CDR3 protein: CASSLIGGPGELFF; CDR3 DNA: TGTGCCAGCAGTTTAATAGGGGGCCCCGGGGAGCTGTTTTTT
D gene: TRBD2; clone size: many; V gene: TRBV20-1; J gene: TRBJ2-5; CDR3 protein: CSAREPRGRNMETQYF; CDR3 DNA: TGCAGTGCTAGAGAACCGCGGGGGAGGAATATGGAGACCCAGTACTTC
D gene: .; clone size: many; V gene: TRBV20-1; J gene: TRBJ2-7; CDR3 protein: CSARVARAYEQYF; CDR3 DNA: TGCAGTGCTAGAGTGGCCAGGGCTTACGAGCAGTACTTC
D gene: .; clone size: many; V gene: TRBV6-1; J gene: TRBJ2-7; CDR3 protein: CASSERRSLTGRSYEQYF; CDR3 DNA: TGTGCCAGCAGTGAACGGCGGAGCCTAACAGGGCGCTCCTACGAGCAGTACTTC
D gene: .; clone size: many; V gene: TRBV6-2/TRBV6-3; J gene: TRBJ1-5; CDR3 protein: CASSYRAAYSNQPQHF; CDR3 DNA: TGTGCCAGCAGTTACAGGGCAGCGTATAGCAATCAGCCCCAGCATTTT
D gene: TRBD1; clone size: many; V gene: TRBV29-1; J gene: TRBJ1-1; CDR3 protein: CSVEGGQGTEAFF; CDR3 DNA: TGCAGCGTTGAGGGGGGACAGGGCACTGAAGCTTTCTTT
D gene: .; clone size: many; V gene: TRBV6-2/TRBV6-3; J gene: TRBJ2-1; CDR3 protein: CATLGGYNEQFF; CDR3 DNA: TGTGCCACCTTAGGGGGGTACAATGAGCAGTTCTTC
D gene: .; clone size: many; V gene: TRBV28; J gene: TRBJ1-2; CDR3 protein: CASSRGQQNYGYTF; CDR3 DNA: TGTGCCAGCAGTCGAGGACAGCAAAACTATGGCTACACCTTC
D gene: .; clone size: many; V gene: TRBV28; J gene: TRBJ2-7; CDR3 protein: CASRSGTLSYEQYF; CDR3 DNA: TGTGCCAGCAGAAGCGGGACACTCTCCTACGAGCAGTACTTC
D gene: .; clone size: many; V gene: TRBV7-2; J gene: TRBJ2-1; CDR3 protein: CASSLAPGQLVGGNEQFF; CDR3 DNA: TGTGCCAGCAGCTTAGCGCCGGGTCAACTAGTGGGGGGCAATGAGCAGTTCTTC
D gene: TRBD2; clone size: many; V gene: TRBV12-3/TRBV12-4; J gene: TRBJ2-2; CDR3 protein: CASSFGGDTGELFF; CDR3 DNA: TGTGCCAGCAGTTTCGGGGGGGACACCGGGGAGCTGTTTTTT
D gene: TRBD2; clone size: many; V gene: TRBV7-2; J gene: TRBJ2-7; CDR3 protein: CASRTRLAGGNEQYF; CDR3 DNA: TGTGCCAGCAGAACTCGACTAGCGGGAGGGAACGAGCAGTACTTC
D gene: .; clone size: many; V gene: TRBV4-1; J gene: TRBJ1-3; CDR3 protein: CASSQGRLSGNTIYF; CDR3 DNA: TGCGCCAGCAGCCAAGGCAGGTTATCTGGAAACACCATATATTTT
D gene: TRBD2; clone size: many; V gene: TRBV19; J gene: TRBJ2-1; CDR3 protein: CASSIGLAGFNEQFF; CDR3 DNA: TGTGCCAGTAGTATCGGGCTAGCGGGCTTCAATGAGCAGTTCTTC
D gene: .; clone size: many; V gene: TRBV6-1; J gene: TRBJ1-5; CDR3 protein: CASSENGLNQPQHF; CDR3 DNA: TGTGCCAGCAGTGAAAACGGGCTCAATCAGCCCCAGCATTTT
D gene: .; clone size: .; V gene: TRBV20-1; J gene: TRBJ2-6; CDR3 protein: CSAILPGANVLTF; CDR3 DNA: TGCAGTGCTATTTTACCTGGGGCCAACGTCCTGACTTTC
D gene: .; clone size: .; V gene: TRBV5-4; J gene: TRBJ2-2; CDR3 protein: CASSPGELFF; CDR3 DNA: TGTGCCAGCAGCCCCGGGGAGCTGTTTTTT
D gene: .; clone size: many; V gene: TRBV24-1; J gene: TRBJ2-6; CDR3 protein: CATSGGYSGANVLTF; CDR3 DNA: TGTGCCACCAGTGGGGGGTACTCTGGGGCCAACGTCCTGACTTTC
D gene: .; clone size: many; V gene: TRBV18; J gene: TRBJ1-1; CDR3 protein: CASSPANRKINTEAFF; CDR3 DNA: TGTGCCAGCTCACCAGCGAACAGGAAGATAAACACTGAAGCTTTCTTT
D gene: TRBD1; clone size: .; V gene: TRBV13; J gene: TRBJ1-1; CDR3 protein: CASSMGQGWTEAFF; CDR3 DNA: TGTGCCAGCAGCATGGGACAGGGCTGGACTGAAGCTTTCTTT
D gene: .; clone size: many; V gene: TRBV6-2/TRBV6-3; J gene: TRBJ1-6; CDR3 protein: CASSISKEDSPLHF; CDR3 DNA: TGTGCCAGCAGTATCTCGAAAGAGGATTCACCCCTCCACTTT